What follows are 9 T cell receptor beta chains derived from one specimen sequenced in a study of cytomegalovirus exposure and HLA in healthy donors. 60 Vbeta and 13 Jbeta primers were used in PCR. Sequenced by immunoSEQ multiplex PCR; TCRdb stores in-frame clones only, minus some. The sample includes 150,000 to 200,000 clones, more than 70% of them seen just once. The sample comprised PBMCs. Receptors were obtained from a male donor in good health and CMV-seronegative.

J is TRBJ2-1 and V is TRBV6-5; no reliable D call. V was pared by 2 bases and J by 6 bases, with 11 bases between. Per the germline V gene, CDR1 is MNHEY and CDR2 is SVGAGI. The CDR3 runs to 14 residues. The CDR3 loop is CASSYVGPANEQFF. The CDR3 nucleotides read TGTGCCAGCAGTTACGTGGGCCCGGCCAATGAGCAGTTCTTC.

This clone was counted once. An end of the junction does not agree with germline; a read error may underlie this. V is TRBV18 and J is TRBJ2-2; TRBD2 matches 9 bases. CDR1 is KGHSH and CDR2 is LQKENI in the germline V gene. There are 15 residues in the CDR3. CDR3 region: CASPPLAGNTGELFF. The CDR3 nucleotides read TGTGCCAGCCCACCGCTAGCGGGAAACACCGGGGAGCTGTTTTTT.

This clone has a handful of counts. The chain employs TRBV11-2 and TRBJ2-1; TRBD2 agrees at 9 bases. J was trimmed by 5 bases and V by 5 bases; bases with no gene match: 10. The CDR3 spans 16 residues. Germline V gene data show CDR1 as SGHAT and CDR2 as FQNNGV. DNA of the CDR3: TGTGCCAGCAGCAAGAATAGCGGGGGAACTAACAATGAGCAGTTCTTC. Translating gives CASSKNSGGTNNEQFF.

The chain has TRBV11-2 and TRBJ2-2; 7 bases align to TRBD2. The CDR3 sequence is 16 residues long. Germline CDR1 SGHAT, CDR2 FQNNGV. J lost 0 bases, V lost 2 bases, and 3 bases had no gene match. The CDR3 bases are TGTGCCAGCAGCTTAAGACTAGCTACGAACACCGGGGAGCTGTTTTTT. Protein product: CASSLRLATNTGELFF.

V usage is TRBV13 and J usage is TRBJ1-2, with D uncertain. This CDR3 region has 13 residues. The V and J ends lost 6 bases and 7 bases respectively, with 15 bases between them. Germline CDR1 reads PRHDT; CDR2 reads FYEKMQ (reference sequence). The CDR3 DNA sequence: TGTGCCAGCAGGCTTGGAGGCGTTGGTGGCTACACCTTC. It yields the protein CASRLGGVGGYTF.

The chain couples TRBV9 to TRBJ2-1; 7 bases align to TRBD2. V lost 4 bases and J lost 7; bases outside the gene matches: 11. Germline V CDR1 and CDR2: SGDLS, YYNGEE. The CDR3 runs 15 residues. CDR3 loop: CASSPHAGVENEQFF. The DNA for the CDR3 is TGTGCCAGCAGCCCCCACGCGGGAGTGGAAAATGAGCAGTTCTTC.

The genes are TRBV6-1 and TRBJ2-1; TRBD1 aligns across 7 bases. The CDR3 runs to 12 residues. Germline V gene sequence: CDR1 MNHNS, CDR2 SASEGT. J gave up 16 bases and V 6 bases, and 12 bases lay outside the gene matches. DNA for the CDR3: TGTGCCAGCAGAGCCGGGACAGTGCGTCGATTCTTC. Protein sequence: CASRAGTVRRFF.

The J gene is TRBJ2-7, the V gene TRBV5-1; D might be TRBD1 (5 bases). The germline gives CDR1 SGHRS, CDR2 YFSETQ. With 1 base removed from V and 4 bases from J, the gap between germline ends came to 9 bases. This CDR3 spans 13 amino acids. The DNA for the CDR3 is TGCGCCAGCAGCTTGTCTCAGGGATACGAGCAGTACTTC. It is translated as CASSLSQGYEQYF.

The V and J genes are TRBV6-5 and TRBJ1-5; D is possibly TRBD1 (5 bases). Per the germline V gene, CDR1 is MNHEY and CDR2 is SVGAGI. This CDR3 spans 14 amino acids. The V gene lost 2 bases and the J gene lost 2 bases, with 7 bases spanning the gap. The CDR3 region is CASSYGGGNQPQHF. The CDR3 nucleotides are TGTGCCAGCAGTTACGGGGGGGGCAATCAGCCCCAGCATTTT.